Below, one T cell receptor beta chain is given with its context. The target antigen is unknown. The data were obtained in a study of PD-L1 blockade in urothelial cancer. Notes on the study in general: Analysis included one FFPE tumor sample per patient, not collected immediately prior to treatment.

The CDR3 runs to 13 residues. The germline V gene has CDR1 GTSNPN and CDR2 SVGIG (reference sequence). V dropped 2 bases and J dropped 1 base, with 8 bases sitting between them. Only in-frame clones appear in the TCRdb table, and some are missing; sequencing was by immunoSEQ multiplex PCR. Of about 470 clones listed, approximately 35% are singletons. The V and J genes are TRBV30 and TRBJ1-1; D is uncertain. The sequence was obtained from a man in his sixties with urothelial cancer. The material was tumor tissue, obtained before atezolizumab (anti-PD-L1) treatment. CDR3 residues: CAWSLTRNTEAFF. The CDR3 DNA follows: TGTGCCTGGAGTCTGACCAGGAACACTGAAGCTTTCTTT.